This T cell receptor (beta chain) stems from a study of cytomegalovirus exposure and HLA in healthy donors. Study results and caveats: The study put under 200 TCR beta chains on its list as cytomegalovirus-associated. Reported performance of the classifier showed diagnosis of cytomegalovirus status with high specificity and sensitivity.

The CDR3 is 13 amino acids. The V end lost 5 bases, the J end lost 3 bases, and 8 bases lay between the germline ends. Germline loops: CDR1 SGHDT, CDR2 YYEEEE. This clone was counted once. Its antigen is undetermined. Using immunoSEQ multiplex PCR, the repertoire was profiled, and TCRdb retains in-frame clones only, with some absent. The table records roughly 120,000 clones, about 87% of them present only once. The rearrangement uses TRBV5-6 and TRBJ2-2; D call uncertain. Sample: PBMCs. The source is a man younger than 35 in good health and CMV-seronegative. CDR3 region: CASRYLDTGELFF. CDR3 bases: TGTGCCAGCAGATACCTAGACACCGGGGAGCTGTTTTTT.